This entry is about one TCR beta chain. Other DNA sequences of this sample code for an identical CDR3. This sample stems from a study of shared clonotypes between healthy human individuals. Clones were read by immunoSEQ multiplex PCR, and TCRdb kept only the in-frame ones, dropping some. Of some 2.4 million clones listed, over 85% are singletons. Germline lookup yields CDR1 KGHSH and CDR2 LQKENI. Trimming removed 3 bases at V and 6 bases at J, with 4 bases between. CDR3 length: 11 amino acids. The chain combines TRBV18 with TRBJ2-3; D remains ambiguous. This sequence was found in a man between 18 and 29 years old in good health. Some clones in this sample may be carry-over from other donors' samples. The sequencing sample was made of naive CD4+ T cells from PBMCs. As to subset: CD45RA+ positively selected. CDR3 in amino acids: CASSPSDTQYF. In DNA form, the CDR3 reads TGTGCCAGCTCACCGTCGGATACGCAGTATTTT.